This TCR beta chain comes out of a study of post-analysis software for immune sequencing data. On this clonotype: Its target is not known.

Study-wide results and caveats: Controls had lower frequencies than patients of five TRBV segments, which included TRBV5-6, TRBV5-1 and TRBV20-1.

Every TCR beta cDNA library bore unique molecular identifiers. A single record per CDR3 protein comes from TCRdb applying MiXCR to the PCR reads. The sample contains about 800,000 distinct CDR3 sequences, 25% to 30% of which appear only once. The CDR3 spans 14 residues. V was shortened by 0 bases and J by 5 bases, with 10 bases between the two germline ends. The clonotype originates from a girl between 5 and 17 years old with multiple sclerosis. The chain uses TRBV12-3 or TRBV12-4 and TRBJ1-2; D is unresolved. Sequencing was done on a sample of blood. In DNA, the CDR3 is TGTGCCAGCAGTTTAGCGGCGACACCTTATGGCTACACCTTC. Its protein is CASSLAATPYGYTF.